These 21 T cell receptor beta chains came from one sample sequenced in a study of graft-versus-host responses after intestinal transplantation. The repertoire was sequenced with immunoSEQ multiplex PCR; TCRdb's copy has only in-frame clones and lacks some. The top ten clones hold 0.95% to 1.5% of a sample with 90,000 to 130,000 clones, 85% to 95% of them seen once. Antigen specificity for these receptors is unknown. The material was unstimulated CD8+ T cells sorted from spleen or lymph node cells, obtained before transplant. Source of these receptors: a human donor who was the organ donor for an intestinal transplant.

CDR3 loop: CASSQDQRPNEKLFF. CDR3 DNA: TGCGCCAGCAGCCAAGATCAGAGGCCCAATGAAAAACTGTTTTTT. The chain is built from TRBV4-1 and TRBJ1-4; D ambiguous. The CDR3 covers 15 residues. The V and J ends lost 0 bases and 5 bases respectively, with 10 bases between them. In germline, CDR1 is MGHRA, CDR2 YSYEKL.

The chain recombines TRBV6-5 with TRBJ2-1, with 9 nucleotides matching TRBD2. The CDR3 length is 14 residues. After removal of 6 bases from V and 4 bases from J, the junction contained 4 bases not matched to a gene. Germline CDR1 is MNHEY and CDR2 is SVGAGI. CDR3 region: CASRSTSGYNEQFF. CDR3 nucleotides: TGTGCCAGCAGGTCGACTAGCGGTTACAATGAGCAGTTCTTC.

This chain connects TRBV7-6 to TRBJ2-5; 12 nucleotides agree with TRBD2. CDR3 size: 16 residues. V dropped 5 bases and J dropped 1; count of bases not matched to a gene: 5. Germline V lookup: CDR1 SGHVS, CDR2 FNYEAQ. CDR3: CASSPWGLAGQETQYF. CDR3 nucleotides: TGTGCCAGCAGCCCGTGGGGACTAGCGGGCCAAGAGACCCAGTACTTC.

The chain has TRBV29-1 and TRBJ2-1; 9 nucleotides align to TRBD2. CDR1 and CDR2 (germline): SQVTM, ANQGSEA. J lost 9 bases, V lost 4 bases, and 7 bases had no gene match. CDR3 length: 13 amino acids. The DNA of the CDR3 is TGCAGCGTTGCGGCGGGAGGGTCAGGTGAGCAGTTCTTC. It encodes CSVAAGGSGEQFF.

The V and J genes are TRBV9 and TRBJ2-5, with D hard to call. The germline gives CDR1 SGDLS, CDR2 YYNGEE. The CDR3 sequence is 14 residues long. The V gene lost 0 bases and the J gene lost 1 base, with 7 bases spanning the gap. The CDR3 sequence: CASSVDSVQETQYF. CDR3 DNA sequence: TGTGCCAGCAGCGTAGATTCTGTCCAAGAGACCCAGTACTTC.

The chain is built from TRBV27 and TRBJ2-7; D possibly corresponds to TRBD1 (6 bases). The CDR3 is 14 residues long. V lost 2 bases to trimming and J lost 2 bases, with 10 bases between them. Per germline, CDR1 MNHEY and CDR2 SMNVEV (reference sequence). The DNA for the CDR3 is TGTGCCAGCAGTTTACGGTGGACAGCCTACGAGCAGTACTTC. Translating gives CASSLRWTAYEQYF.

The chain employs TRBV28 and TRBJ2-2; D is tentatively TRBD1 or TRBD2 (5 bases each). This CDR3 is 17 amino acids long. V lost 5 bases and J lost 3, with 19 bases in between. Germline V gives CDR1 MDHEN, CDR2 SYDVKM. The CDR3 bases are TGTGCCAGCAGTCCATTCCCGGGGACGGACTACACCGGGGAGCTGTTTTTT. Translating it yields CASSPFPGTDYTGELFF.

The chain links TRBV6-5 to TRBJ2-1, with 10 nucleotides matching TRBD2. The CDR3 sequence is 15 residues long. Trimming removed 6 bases from V and 4 bases from J; junction bases left unmatched: 6. Germline V gene data show CDR1 as MNHEY and CDR2 as SVGAGI. Here the CDR3 reads CASRSGRERYNEQFF. The CDR3 DNA reads as TGTGCCAGCAGGAGCGGGAGGGAAAGATACAATGAGCAGTTCTTC.

The chain carries TRBV5-1 and TRBJ2-7; D unclear. Germline V gene sequence: CDR1 SGHRS, CDR2 YFSETQ. CDR3 length: 15 residues. The V end lost 0 bases, the J end lost 0 bases, and 10 bases lay between the germline ends. The CDR3 spells CASSLEGHSSYEQYF. The CDR3 DNA sequence: TGCGCCAGCAGCTTGGAAGGTCACTCCTCCTACGAGCAGTACTTC.

This chain joins TRBV6-6 and TRBJ1-1, with 9 bases lining up with TRBD1. The trim removed 5 bases at V and 3 bases at J, leaving 7 bases unmatched. The CDR3 spans 15 residues. Germline values: CDR1 MNHNY, CDR2 SVGAGI (reference sequence). CDR3 sequence reads: CASSIGDRADTEAFF. CDR3 DNA: TGTGCCAGCAGTATAGGGGACAGGGCCGACACTGAAGCTTTCTTT.

The V and J genes are TRBV5-6 and TRBJ2-7, with a possible D match to TRBD2 (5 bases). CDR3 length equals 17 residues. Germline CDR1 SGHDT, CDR2 YYEEEE. Trimming left V 0 bases short and J 1 base short, with 17 bases between. The CDR3 region is CASSLGETSFQSYEQYF. In nucleotides, the CDR3 is TGTGCCAGCAGCTTGGGCGAAACTAGTTTCCAATCCTACGAGCAGTACTTC.

For this clone: At one end the junction does not follow the germline gene, possibly because of a read error. The rearrangement links TRBV5-1 to TRBJ2-7; D unclear. CDR1 is SGHRS and CDR2 is YFSETQ in the germline V gene. This CDR3 region has 11 residues. The CDR3 spells CASSLPHEQYF. The CDR3, as DNA: TGTGCCAGCAGCTTGCCACACGAGCAGTACTTC.

The chain joins TRBV5-5 to TRBJ1-2, with D unclear. CDR1 and CDR2 from the germline V gene are SGHKS and YYEKEE (reference sequence). The CDR3 loop spans 15 amino acids. V was trimmed by 3 bases and J by 5 bases, leaving 17 bases between them. The CDR3 nucleotides read TGTGCCAGCAGCTCATGGCGTACAAAGGGTTATGGCTACACCTTC. It specifies CASSSWRTKGYGYTF. The full variable domain, rest sourced from reference TRBV5-5 and TRBJ1-2, is DAGVTQSPTHLIKTRGQQVTLRCSPISGHKSVSWYQQVLGQGPQFIFQYYEKEERGRGNFPDRFSARQFPNYSSELNVNALLLGDSALYLCASSSWRTKGYGYTFGSGTRLTVV.

The chain carries TRBV27 and TRBJ2-7; D unresolved. Germline CDR1 is MNHEY and CDR2 is SMNVEV (reference sequence). Trimming stripped 5 bases from V and 0 bases from J, with 11 bases between. There are 14 residues in the CDR3. CDR3 amino acids: CASSTSGPSYEQYF. In DNA form, the CDR3 reads TGTGCCAGCAGTACCTCAGGACCCTCCTACGAGCAGTACTTC.

The rearrangement joins TRBV4-3 to TRBJ1-1, with a possible D match to TRBD1 (5 bases). The germline V gene encodes CDR1 LGHNA and CDR2 YSLEER. V gave up 1 base and J gave up 2 bases, with 11 bases separating them. The CDR3 extends over 15 amino acids. CDR3 sequence: CASSQGPGQNTEAFF. The CDR3 DNA follows: TGCGCCAGCAGCCAAGGGCCAGGACAAAACACTGAAGCTTTCTTT.

The chain recombines TRBV2 with TRBJ2-5, with 13 bases lining up with TRBD2. CDR1 SNHLY and CDR2 FYNNEI come from the germline V gene. This CDR3 contains 13 residues. J was trimmed by 5 bases and V by 11 bases; bases with no gene match: 5. CDR3 nucleotides: TGTGCCTATGGACTAGCGGGAGAGGAGACCCAGTACTTC. Protein product: CAYGLAGEETQYF. Full variable domain (rest looked up from reference TRBV2 and TRBJ2-5): EPEVTQTPSHQVTQMGQEVILRCVPISNHLYFYWYRQILGQKVEFLVSFYNNEISEKSEIFDDQFSVERPDGSNFTLKIRSTKLEDSAMYFCAYGLAGEETQYFGPGTRLLVL.

This clone was seen only once. CDR3 loop: CASGTPTSGSRDNEQFF. Written as DNA, the CDR3 is TGTGCTAGTGGGACACCCACTAGCGGGAGTAGGGACAATGAGCAGTTCTTC. The J gene is TRBJ2-1, the V gene TRBV12-5; 11 nucleotides agree with TRBD2. After removal of 6 bases from V and 5 bases from J, the junction contained 12 bases not matched to a gene. CDR1 is LGHNT, CDR2 FRNRAP, per germline. This CDR3 is 17 amino acids long.

J is TRBJ2-1 and V is TRBV11-2; D unresolved. The germline V gene encodes CDR1 SGHAT and CDR2 FQNNGV. V lost 1 base to trimming and J lost 7 bases, with 8 bases between them. The CDR3 contains 13 residues. In nucleotides, the CDR3 is TGTGCCAGCAGCTTAGGGGTTTGGAATGAGCAGTTCTTC. Protein product: CASSLGVWNEQFF.

The gene calls are TRBV6-6 and TRBJ2-1, with no clear D. Trimming took 2 bases from V and 5 from J, leaving 13 bases between them. Germline CDR1 and CDR2: MNHNY and SVGAGI (reference sequence). The CDR3 consists of 15 residues. The CDR3, as DNA: TGTGCCAGCAGTTACCGACTGGCACAGCACAATGAGCAGTTCTTC. Translation: CASSYRLAQHNEQFF.

The chain combines TRBV19 with TRBJ1-1; D ambiguous. CDR3 length equals 14 residues. Looked up from germline, CDR1 is LNHDA and CDR2 is SQIVND (reference sequence). V lost 3 bases, J lost 4 bases, and 12 bases lay in between. CDR3 sequence: CASSIDGFGTEAFF. In DNA form, the CDR3 reads TGTGCCAGTAGTATTGACGGATTTGGCACTGAAGCTTTCTTT.

The chain uses TRBV4-1 and TRBJ2-7, with TRBD2 matching 9 bases. Trimming at V came to 0 bases and at J to 3 bases, leaving 9 bases not matched to a gene. Germline values: CDR1 MGHRA, CDR2 YSYEKL. The CDR3 is 17 amino acids. The CDR3 bases are TGCGCCAGCAGCCAAGAGCGGTCCCCACTAGCGGGCTACGAGCAGTACTTC. It is translated as CASSQERSPLAGYEQYF.